Listed here are 4 T cell receptor beta chains from one sample, sequenced in a study of human T cells and chemical hapten exposure. Each CDR3 protein is one row after TCRdb ran MiXCR on the RACE reads. The table has some 120,000 distinct CDR3 sequences, around 8.3% seen once. The sample's time point: healthy volunteer bleed at 2 weeks. Sequencing started from total RNA isolated from unfractionated whole blood. Source material: whole blood. The source of these receptors is a male donor in good health. Some clones in this sample may be carry-over from other donors' samples.

This clonotype appeared many times. This chain links TRBV7-3 with TRBJ2-1, with 8 bases identical to TRBD2. The CDR3 covers 15 residues. Germline CDR1 is SGHTA and CDR2 is FQGTGA. The junction had 8 bases not matched to a gene; V was cut back by 2 bases and J by 8 bases. CDR3 amino acids: CASSLGRGGAYEQFF. The CDR3 bases are TGTGCCAGCAGCTTAGGACGGGGGGGGGCATATGAGCAGTTCTTC.

This clonotype has just a few counts. The chain links TRBV19 to TRBJ2-7; D possibly uses TRBD1 or TRBD2 (5 bases each). In germline, CDR1 is LNHDA, CDR2 SQIVND (reference sequence). The CDR3 consists of 16 residues. Trimming cost V 5 bases and J 1 base, with 18 bases left between them. CDR3 residues: CASSPPRGSRSYEQYF. CDR3 DNA sequence: TGTGCCAGTAGTCCCCCCCGGGGCTCGAGGTCCTACGAGCAGTACTTC.

This clonotype was counted a few times. The chain employs TRBV12-3 or TRBV12-4 and TRBJ2-2, with 11 bases aligning to TRBD1. The CDR3 is 18 residues long. Losses at the gene ends were 6 bases for V and 3 bases for J; bases not matched to a gene: 12. CDR3 amino acids: CASSPVRGQGVDTGELFF. In nucleotides, the CDR3 is TGTGCCAGCAGCCCAGTCAGGGGACAGGGGGTGGACACCGGGGAGCTGTTTTTT.

A few counts support this clonotype. The chain employs TRBV5-5 and TRBJ2-1; tentatively, D is TRBD2 (6 bases). The germline V and J ends were trimmed by 4 bases and 5 bases, with 13 bases remaining between them. CDR3 length equals 14 residues. Germline CDR1 SGHKS, CDR2 YYEKEE (reference sequence). CDR3 sequence: CASSERQRDNEQFF. DNA for the CDR3: TGTGCCAGCAGCGAACGACAGCGGGACAATGAGCAGTTCTTC.